This T cell receptor beta chain derives from a study of beta chain features in type 1 diabetes. Study-wide findings and caveats: Overrepresentation of cells with high TCR expression could result from cDNA sequencing.

The authors sorted CD4+ naive, central memory, regulatory and stem cell-like memory cells via CD45RO/CCR7/CD25/CD127/CD95/CD27. Sorted populations were all over 95% pure. A note on this clone: The antigen is undetermined.

Every isolated RNA sample was fully reverse transcribed, so sequencing captured expressed TCRB transcripts. There were several million reads on average in the naive, central memory and regulatory T cell samples. Clones were read by immunoSEQ multiplex PCR, and TCRdb kept only the in-frame ones, dropping some. The sample contains about half a million clones, over 10% of which appear only once. Germline V CDR1 and CDR2: MNHNY, SVGAGI (reference sequence). The V gene lost 7 bases and the J gene lost 0 bases, with 10 bases spanning the gap. The CDR3 extends over 15 amino acids. The receptor was derived from a young woman in good health. Sequencing was done on a sample of naive CD4+ T cells from blood. This rearrangement joins TRBV6-6 to TRBJ2-6; D is uncertain. The CDR3 DNA is TGTGCCAGCAAGTCGGCCGACTCTGGGGCCAACGTCCTGACTTTC. Protein sequence: CASKSADSGANVLTF.